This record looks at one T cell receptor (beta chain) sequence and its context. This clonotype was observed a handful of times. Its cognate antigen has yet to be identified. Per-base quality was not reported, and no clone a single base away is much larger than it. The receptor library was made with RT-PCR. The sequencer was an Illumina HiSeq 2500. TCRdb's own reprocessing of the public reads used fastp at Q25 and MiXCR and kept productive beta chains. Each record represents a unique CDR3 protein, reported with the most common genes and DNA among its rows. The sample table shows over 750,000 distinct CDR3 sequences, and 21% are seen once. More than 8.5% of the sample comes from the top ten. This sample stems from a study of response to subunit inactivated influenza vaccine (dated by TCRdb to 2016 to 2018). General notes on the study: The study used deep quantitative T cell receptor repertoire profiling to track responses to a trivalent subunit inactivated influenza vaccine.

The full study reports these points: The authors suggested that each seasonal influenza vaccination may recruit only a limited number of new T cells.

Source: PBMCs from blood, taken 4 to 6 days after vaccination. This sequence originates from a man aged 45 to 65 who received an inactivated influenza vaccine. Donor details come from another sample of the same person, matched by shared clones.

DNA sequence: TGTGCCAGCAGCTTTAACACAGGGTCGGGGACCCAGTACTTC. Its translation reads: CASSFNTGSGTQYF. The rearranged chain carries TRBV3-1 and TRBJ2-5, with a tentative D gene TRBD1 over 6 matching bases. The CDR3 runs 14 amino acids, cysteine and phenylalanine included. Of the read, only the CDR3 DNA is kept; its 42 bases are in frame from base 1. Trimming removed 5 bases from V and 7 bases from J, leaving 17 bases between the germline ends. CDR1 and CDR2, per the germline V gene (reference sequence), are LGHDT and YNNKEL.